The 21 T cell receptor beta chains listed next were all sequenced from one sample in a study of regulatory T cells in long-lasting Graves disease. According to the study, TCR beta libraries were built with iRepertoire HTBI primers and CDR3-region Arm-PCR. A single record per CDR3 protein comes from TCRdb applying MiXCR to the multiplex PCR reads. The sample yields a few hundred thousand distinct CDR3 sequences, about 20% seen once. Stated time point: persistent/refractory GD, antithyroid drugs over 5 years with positive TRAb. PBMC RNA served as the TCR library source. Source: peripheral blood mononuclear cells (PBMCs), taken when the disease was refractory, from a patient treated with antithyroid drugs. These receptors came from a female donor with Graves disease.

This clonotype was observed a few times. This chain uses TRBV25-1 with TRBJ2-7; TRBD1 or TRBD2 may be the D gene (5 bases each). V was clipped by 4 bases and J by 2 bases, with 18 bases between them. This CDR3 has 16 residues. CDR1 is MGHDK, CDR2 SYGVNS, per germline. The CDR3 nucleotides are TGTGCCAGCAGTGGAACGGACCCCCAGGGAGCCTACGAGCAGTACTTC. Translated: CASSGTDPQGAYEQYF.

This clonotype occurred many times. This chain links TRBV28 with TRBJ2-7, with 11 positions matching TRBD2. Germline CDR1 MDHEN, CDR2 SYDVKM. The V and J ends lost 3 bases and 2 bases, in that order; junction bases with no gene match: 3. This CDR3 spans 15 amino acids. DNA for the CDR3: TGTGCCAGCAGTTTTCTAGCGGGAGGTCCCTACGAGCAGTACTTC. This sequence encodes CASSFLAGGPYEQYF.

In this sample, this clonotype turned up many times. The chain has TRBV6-5 and TRBJ2-2, with D maybe TRBD2 (6 bases). V dropped 0 bases and J dropped 0 bases, with 8 bases sitting between them. The CDR3 is 16 residues long. The germline CDR1 and CDR2 sequences are MNHEY and SVGAGI. The CDR3 DNA reads TGTGCCAGCAGTTACTCTCGGGACTCGAACACCGGGGAGCTGTTTTTT. Translation: CASSYSRDSNTGELFF.

This sequence joins TRBV13 and TRBJ2-7; the match to TRBD1 covers 8 bases. The V gene end was trimmed by 4 bases and the J gene end by 6 bases; junction bases not matched to a gene: 23. Germline values: CDR1 PRHDT, CDR2 FYEKMQ (reference sequence). This CDR3 is 19 amino acids long. Written as DNA, the CDR3 is TGTGCCAGCAGCTACTCGAAGCTATCCCCGAGACAGGGGTGGGTCGAGCAGTACTTC. Protein product: CASSYSKLSPRQGWVEQYF.

This clonotype was picked up many times. The CDR3 DNA reads TGTGCCTCGCAGGGAGCCTATGGCTACACCTTC. Amino acid sequence: CASQGAYGYTF. The chain joins TRBV12-3 or TRBV12-4 to TRBJ1-2; a possible D gene is TRBD1 (5 bases). Trimming shortened V by 11 bases and J by 4 bases, and 11 bases separated the two germline ends. This CDR3 has 11 residues.

The gene calls are TRBV7-7 and TRBJ2-2; 9 nucleotides match TRBD2. Germline lookup yields CDR1 SSHAT and CDR2 FNYEAQ (reference sequence). Trimming at V came to 5 bases and at J to 4 bases, leaving 8 bases not matched to a gene. The CDR3 sequence is 16 residues long. In DNA form, the CDR3 reads TGTGCCAGCAGCGATAGCGGGAGAACCACCACCGGGGAGCTGTTTTTT. The encoded protein is CASSDSGRTTTGELFF.

The chain employs TRBV3-1 and TRBJ2-1; D not resolved. The V and J ends lost 4 bases and 6 bases respectively, with 13 bases between them. This CDR3 has 14 residues. Looked up from germline, CDR1 is LGHDT and CDR2 is YNNKEL (reference sequence). The CDR3 DNA sequence: TGTGCCAGCAGCCCAAAGGCCGGCGGCAATGAGCAGTTCTTC. This sequence encodes CASSPKAGGNEQFF.

The CDR3 nucleotides read TGTGCCAGCAGCTTGGAACCGATTCATAACTATGGCTACACCTTC. Protein product: CASSLEPIHNYGYTF. The J gene is TRBJ1-2, the V gene TRBV5-4; D gene uncertain. Deletions cut 0 bases from V and 1 base from J, with 10 bases between. The CDR3 consists of 15 residues. Germline V CDR1 and CDR2: SGHNT, YYREEE (reference sequence).

This clonotype was counted a few times. J is TRBJ1-2 and V is TRBV29-1, with TRBD1 as a possible D gene (5 bases). Germline CDR1 is SQVTM and CDR2 is ANQGSEA. Trimming took off 2 bases at V and 1 base at J, with 8 bases between the two ends. The CDR3 is 13 residues long. The CDR3 sequence: CSVEPGGNYGYTF. The CDR3 DNA is TGCAGCGTTGAACCCGGGGGTAACTATGGCTACACCTTC.

The chain has TRBV10-3 and TRBJ1-3, with a tentative D call TRBD1 (5 bases). CDR3 length: 16 amino acids. CDR1 is ENHRY and CDR2 is SYGVKD in the germline V gene. V lost 8 bases to trimming and J lost 0 bases, with 17 bases between them. The CDR3 region has the DNA TGTGCCATCTCGCTCGGGGACGGAAGCTCTGGAAACACCATATATTTT. It translates to CAISLGDGSSGNTIYF.

In regard to this clonotype: One end of the junction is discordant with germline, which a read error may explain. This chain joins TRBV7-6 and TRBJ2-7; D may be TRBD1 or TRBD2 (6 bases each). The CDR3 is 14 amino acids. Germline CDR1 is SGHVS and CDR2 is FNYEAQ. The CDR3 here is CASSPVGGSHEQYF. The CDR3 DNA is TGTGCCAGCAGCCCCGTCGGGGGCTCCCACGAGCAGTACTTC.

V gene TRBV3-1 combines with J gene TRBJ2-7; D call uncertain. The germline V gene encodes CDR1 LGHDT and CDR2 YNNKEL (reference sequence). This CDR3 has 13 amino acids. V lost 0 bases and J 5 bases, leaving 8 bases between the germline ends. The CDR3 is CASSQDIRNEQYF. The CDR3 region has the DNA TGTGCCAGCAGCCAAGATATAAGGAACGAGCAGTACTTC.

This clonotype was recorded many times. CDR3 in DNA: TGTGCCAGCAGTGAACGGGTAGGCCTCTACGAGCAGTACTTC. It is translated as CASSERVGLYEQYF. The chain couples TRBV6-1 to TRBJ2-7; no reliable D call. Germline CDR1 and CDR2: MNHNS and SASEGT. The CDR3 is 14 residues long. Trimming left V 2 bases short and J 3 bases short, with 11 bases between.

The V and J genes are TRBV4-1 and TRBJ1-2; 12 bases are a match to TRBD1. Germline lookup yields CDR1 MGHRA and CDR2 YSYEKL. Losses at the gene ends were 4 bases for V and 7 bases for J; bases not matched to a gene: 16. The CDR3 spans 18 residues. The CDR3 nucleotides read TGCGCCAGCAGCCTGGCGACCGGGACAGGGGGCGACAGAAGTGGCTACACCTTC. It is translated as CASSLATGTGGDRSGYTF.

This clonotype appeared many times. The DNA of the CDR3 is TGTGCCAGCAGTTTTTGGGCAGTCGAAGCCAAAAACATTCAGTACTTC. It specifies CASSFWAVEAKNIQYF. The V and J genes are TRBV28 and TRBJ2-4; D call uncertain. V lost 3 bases to trimming and J lost 0 bases, with 12 bases between them. Germline lookup yields CDR1 MDHEN and CDR2 SYDVKM. The length of the CDR3 is 16 residues.

This chain links TRBV29-1 with TRBJ1-2; 7 positions match TRBD1. The trim removed 4 bases at V and 8 bases at J, leaving 10 bases unmatched. The CDR3 covers 13 residues. The germline gives CDR1 SQVTM, CDR2 ANQGSEA. CDR3 amino acids: CSVVPGQSSGYTF. CDR3 DNA: TGCAGCGTTGTCCCGGGACAGTCCTCCGGCTACACCTTC.

This sequence joins TRBV7-9 and TRBJ2-3, with TRBD2 matching 7 bases. The CDR3 runs 15 residues. After removal of 0 bases from V and 1 base from J, the junction contained 1 base not matched to a gene. CDR1 is SEHNR and CDR2 is FQNEAQ in the germline V gene (reference sequence). CDR3 nucleotide sequence: TGTGCCAGCAGCTTAGCCCTAGCGGGCACAGATACGCAGTATTTT. Encoded protein: CASSLALAGTDTQYF.

This clonotype was seen a few times. CDR3 loop: CASSRTGYYEQYF. In DNA form, the CDR3 reads TGTGCCAGCAGTCGGACTGGGTACTACGAGCAGTACTTC. This chain links TRBV6-1 with TRBJ2-7; the D gene is possibly TRBD2 (5 bases). Trimming cost V 5 bases and J 3 bases, with 11 bases left between them. CDR1 and CDR2 (germline): MNHNS, SASEGT. The CDR3 length is 13 residues.

This clonotype was detected a few times. The V gene is TRBV10-1, the J gene TRBJ1-1; 10 bases align to TRBD1. Per germline, CDR1 WNHNN and CDR2 SYGVQD (reference sequence). J was trimmed by 6 bases and V by 0 bases; bases with no gene match: 1. The CDR3 spans 14 residues. CDR3 DNA: TGCGCCAGCAGTGAGTCAGGACAGGGGGCTGAAGCTTTCTTT. This gives the protein CASSESGQGAEAFF.

This clonotype was counted between two and nine times. This rearrangement joins TRBV20-1 to TRBJ2-2, with D possibly called TRBD1 or TRBD2 (5 bases each). The CDR3 loop spans 15 amino acids. Germline CDR1 reads DFQATT; CDR2 reads SNEGSKA (reference sequence). Trimming removed 4 bases from V and 7 bases from J, with 19 bases in between. In nucleotides, the CDR3 is TGCAGTGCTATAAGGGGACGGGGTTTCAGCGGGGAGCTGTTTTTT. Encoded protein: CSAIRGRGFSGELFF.

This chain links TRBV5-1 with TRBJ2-2; 8 bases fit TRBD2. From germline, CDR1 is SGHRS and CDR2 YFSETQ. The CDR3 has 16 amino acids. V shed 4 bases and J 4 bases; nucleotides not matched to a gene: 9. The CDR3 DNA reads as TGCGCCAGCAGCCTGACGGGACGGGGGGGCACCGGGGAGCTGTTTTTT. Translating gives CASSLTGRGGTGELFF.